This T cell receptor (beta chain) appears in the sequencing data of a study of tumor-infiltrating lymphocytes in primary liver carcinoma. Total RNA amounting to around 530 ng was the source from which TCR beta cDNA was made with a constant-region primer. Three nested multiplex PCR rounds, a slightly modified ARM-PCR method, built the TCR beta libraries. The opening two PCR rounds, 10 cycles each, paired TRBV1-TRBV30 forward primers with a C-beta reverse primer. MiXCR, applied by TCRdb to the multiplex PCR reads, yields one record per CDR3 protein. The sample holds 90,000 to 150,000 distinct CDR3 sequences, 65% seen once. Investigators took RNA and DNA out together from 20-30 mg of unsorted bulk tissue. Each tumor sample had over 90% viable tumor cells. Study conclusions and caveats: Only about 7.5-24% of top clones appeared in all five tumor regions.

About this clonotype itself: Its specificity is not known. The junction departs from the called germline gene at one end, perhaps through a read error.

The CDR3 is made up of 14 amino acids. Germline V lookup: CDR1 SGHRS, CDR2 YFSETQ. This sequence was found in a woman aged 60-75 years with primary liver carcinoma and hepatitis B virus infection. The chain links TRBV5-1 to TRBJ1-3, with D possibly TRBD1 on 6 matching bases. The material sequenced was liver tumor tissue from sampling region 1. The sample's subset: tumor region T1, superior pole. CDR3 amino acids: CASSPRTDGNTICF. The CDR3 region has the DNA TGCGCCAGCAGCCCTCGGACAGACGGAAACACCATATGTTTT.